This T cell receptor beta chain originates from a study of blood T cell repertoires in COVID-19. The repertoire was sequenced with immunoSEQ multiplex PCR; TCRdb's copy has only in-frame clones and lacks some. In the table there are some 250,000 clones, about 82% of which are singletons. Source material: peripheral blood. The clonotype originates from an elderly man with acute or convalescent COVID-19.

The CDR3 DNA sequence: TGTGCCAGCAGTGAAATGGGGACAGCCATGGCCAAAAACATTCAGTACTTC. Its protein product is CASSEMGTAMAKNIQYF. The V call is TRBV6-1, the J call TRBJ2-4; TRBD1 matches 7 bases. The CDR3 has 17 amino acids. V dropped 2 bases and J dropped 1; count of bases not matched to a gene: 8. The germline gives CDR1 MNHNS, CDR2 SASEGT.